The rows below give T cell receptor beta chains drawn from one sample of a study of CD8 T cells in Susac syndrome. Each CDR3 protein is one row after TCRdb ran MiXCR on the immunoSEQ multiplex PCR reads. Seen here are 250,000 to 300,000 distinct CDR3 sequences, over 75% observed once, and the top ten hold roughly 0.21%. The sample was CD8+ T cells from PBMCs. The receptor source for this set is a human donor with multiple sclerosis. Each CDR3 is given with its conserved first and last residue. The order of the fields is clone size, D gene, J gene, V gene, CDR3 protein, CDR3 DNA. A D gene is named only where the DNA matches it firmly. Clone size, where shown, is once, few, many, or a class for clones that have expanded.

size: -
D: TRBD1
J: TRBJ2-5
V: TRBV18
CDR3: CASSPSDRGVQETQYF
DNA: TGTGCCAGCTCACCATCGGACAGGGGTGTTCAAGAGACCCAGTACTTC

size: -
D: TRBD1
J: TRBJ2-3
V: TRBV20-1
CDR3: CSARGYIGTGTISTDTQYF
DNA: TGCAGTGCTAGAGGGTATATTGGGACAGGGACGATTAGCACAGATACGCAGTATTTT

size: -
D: -
J: TRBJ2-1
V: TRBV2
CDR3: CATDGPGRGEQFF
DNA: TGTGCCACCGATGGGCCGGGCCGTGGTGAGCAGTTCTTC

size: -
D: TRBD1
J: TRBJ1-5
V: TRBV13
CDR3: CASSIDRGRQPQHF
DNA: TGTGCCAGCAGCATCGACAGGGGTCGGCAGCCCCAGCATTTT

size: -
D: TRBD2
J: TRBJ2-7
V: TRBV11-2
CDR3: CASSPLAGAEYEQYF
DNA: TGTGCCAGCAGCCCACTGGCGGGAGCGGAGTACGAGCAGTACTTC

size: -
D: -
J: TRBJ2-5
V: TRBV4-1
CDR3: CASSQGRGLETQYF
DNA: TGCGCCAGCAGCCAAGGACGGGGTTTGGAGACCCAGTACTTC

size: -
D: TRBD1
J: TRBJ1-1
V: TRBV7-9
CDR3: CASSPLTGGVTEAFF
DNA: TGTGCCAGCAGCCCATTGACAGGGGGAGTCACTGAAGCTTTCTTT

size: -
D: TRBD2
J: TRBJ2-1
V: TRBV6-6
CDR3: CASSKRTSSTEQFF
DNA: TGTGCCAGCAGTAAAAGGACTAGTTCCACTGAGCAGTTCTTC

size: -
D: -
J: TRBJ1-5
V: TRBV4-2
CDR3: CASSPYGTDSNQPQHF
DNA: TGTGCCAGCAGCCCGTACGGGACGGATAGCAATCAGCCCCAGCATTTT

size: once
D: TRBD2
J: TRBJ2-2
V: TRBV2
CDR3: CASSEVLAGGPGNTGELFF
DNA: TGTGCCAGCAGTGAAGTACTAGCGGGAGGGCCGGGGAACACCGGGGAGCTGTTTTTT

size: -
D: -
J: TRBJ2-3
V: TRBV6-5
CDR3: CASSYYPGRILDTQYF
DNA: TGTGCCAGCAGTTACTATCCGGGACGTATCCTAGATACGCAGTATTTT

size: once
D: -
J: TRBJ2-1
V: TRBV4-2
CDR3: CASSRQSESSYNEQFF
DNA: TGTGCCAGCAGCCGTCAATCCGAAAGCTCCTACAATGAGCAGTTCTTC

size: -
D: -
J: TRBJ1-4
V: TRBV6-5
CDR3: CASSDPGANEKLFF
DNA: TGTGCCAGCAGTGATCCAGGGGCTAATGAAAAACTGTTTTTT

size: once
D: -
J: TRBJ1-1
V: TRBV6-2/TRBV6-3
CDR3: CASSDNTEAFF
DNA: TGTGCCAGCAGTGACAACACTGAAGCTTTCTTT

size: -
D: -
J: TRBJ1-1
V: TRBV9
CDR3: CASSVHRERGTEAFF
DNA: TGTGCCAGCAGCGTGCACAGGGAGAGGGGCACTGAAGCTTTCTTT

size: few
D: -
J: TRBJ1-1
V: TRBV29-1
CDR3: CRVRGWDTEAFF
DNA: TGCAGAGTTCGGGGGTGGGACACTGAAGCTTTCTTT

size: -
D: -
J: TRBJ1-1
V: TRBV29-1
CDR3: CSVDRLNTEAFF
DNA: TGCAGCGTTGATCGCTTGAACACTGAAGCTTTCTTT

size: -
D: TRBD2
J: TRBJ2-7
V: TRBV28
CDR3: CASSLLAGGGEQYF
DNA: TGTGCCAGCAGTTTGTTAGCGGGAGGGGGCGAGCAGTACTTC

size: -
D: TRBD2
J: TRBJ2-1
V: TRBV20-1
CDR3: CSASGAQGLAGSSYNEQFF
DNA: TGCAGTGCTAGCGGGGCTCAGGGACTAGCGGGGAGCTCCTACAATGAGCAGTTCTTC

size: -
D: -
J: TRBJ1-4
V: TRBV5-1
CDR3: CASSLALGVPNEKLFF
DNA: TGCGCCAGCAGCTTGGCCTTGGGGGTCCCTAATGAAAAACTGTTTTTT

size: -
D: -
J: TRBJ1-2
V: TRBV7-9
CDR3: CASSTREGYTF
DNA: TGTGCCAGCAGCACCAGGGAAGGCTACACCTTC

size: -
D: -
J: TRBJ2-7
V: TRBV7-3
CDR3: CASSPIVNRDNPYEQYF
DNA: TGTGCCAGCAGCCCTATCGTCAACCGGGACAACCCCTACGAGCAGTACTTC

size: -
D: TRBD1
J: TRBJ2-7
V: TRBV5-6
CDR3: CASSSGQGASYEQYF
DNA: TGTGCCAGCAGCTCGGGACAGGGGGCCTCCTACGAGCAGTACTTC

size: -
D: -
J: TRBJ2-2
V: TRBV27
CDR3: CASSLVLGPGTGELFF
DNA: TGTGCCAGCAGTTTAGTATTGGGTCCCGGCACCGGGGAGCTGTTTTTT

size: -
D: TRBD2
J: TRBJ2-1
V: TRBV13
CDR3: CASSSRTSGEVNEQFF
DNA: TGTGCCAGCAGCTCACGGACTAGCGGAGAGGTGAATGAGCAGTTCTTC

size: -
D: -
J: TRBJ2-3
V: TRBV7-9
CDR3: CASSLWGEVSGDTQYF
DNA: TGTGCCAGCAGCTTATGGGGGGAAGTAAGCGGAGATACGCAGTATTTT

size: -
D: -
J: TRBJ2-5
V: TRBV9
CDR3: CASSGTGYGETQYF
DNA: TGTGCCAGCAGCGGAACAGGGTACGGAGAGACCCAGTACTTC

size: once
D: -
J: TRBJ1-2
V: TRBV7-6
CDR3: CASSLLAGPNYGYTF
DNA: TGTGCCAGCAGCTTATTGGCAGGACCTAACTATGGCTACACCTTC

size: -
D: -
J: TRBJ2-7
V: TRBV7-9
CDR3: CASSPRTPFVYEQYF
DNA: TGTGCCAGCAGCCCCCGGACACCTTTTGTTTACGAGCAGTACTTC

size: -
D: -
J: TRBJ2-7
V: TRBV7-9
CDR3: CASSLVGGLSYEQYF
DNA: TGTGCCAGCAGCTTAGTAGGGGGACTCTCCTACGAGCAGTACTTC

size: -
D: TRBD2
J: TRBJ2-3
V: TRBV6-2/TRBV6-3
CDR3: CASTAPLPGTSPDTQYF
DNA: TGTGCCAGCACCGCCCCGCTACCGGGGACTAGCCCAGATACGCAGTATTTT

size: -
D: TRBD2
J: TRBJ2-5
V: TRBV7-9
CDR3: CASSLAREYQETQYF
DNA: TGTGCCAGCAGCTTAGCGCGGGAGTACCAAGAGACCCAGTACTTC

size: few
D: -
J: TRBJ2-3
V: TRBV30
CDR3: CAWSVSTDTQYF
DNA: TGTGCCTGGAGTGTAAGCACAGATACGCAGTATTTT

size: once
D: TRBD2
J: TRBJ2-1
V: TRBV7-9
CDR3: CASSLPAGVRYNEQFF
DNA: TGTGCCAGCAGCTTACCGGCGGGAGTACGGTACAATGAGCAGTTCTTC

size: -
D: -
J: TRBJ2-2
V: TRBV29-1
CDR3: CSVYPLAGELFF
DNA: TGCAGCGTTTACCCATTAGCCGGGGAGCTGTTTTTT

size: -
D: -
J: TRBJ2-2
V: TRBV20-1
CDR3: CSARDHGSGTGELFF
DNA: TGCAGTGCTAGAGATCACGGTTCGGGCACCGGGGAGCTGTTTTTT

size: -
D: -
J: TRBJ2-1
V: TRBV19
CDR3: CASSIWQTNNEQFF
DNA: TGTGCCAGTAGTATTTGGCAAACCAACAATGAGCAGTTCTTC

size: -
D: TRBD1
J: TRBJ2-7
V: TRBV27
CDR3: CASSYGQGELEYF
DNA: TGTGCCAGCAGTTATGGACAGGGAGAATTAGAGTACTTC

size: -
D: TRBD1
J: TRBJ1-1
V: TRBV7-8
CDR3: CASSWTGGAGEGTEAFF
DNA: TGTGCCAGCAGCTGGACAGGGGGCGCGGGGGAAGGCACTGAAGCTTTCTTT

size: few
D: -
J: TRBJ1-2
V: TRBV5-4
CDR3: CASSLAGEEGYTF
DNA: TGTGCCAGCAGCTTGGCGGGCGAAGAGGGCTACACCTTC

size: once
D: -
J: TRBJ1-1
V: TRBV28
CDR3: CASSFVGKGVEAFF
DNA: TGTGCCAGCAGTTTTGTAGGGAAGGGGGTGGAAGCTTTCTTT

size: once
D: -
J: TRBJ1-2
V: TRBV27
CDR3: CASSLTPGNYGYTF
DNA: TGTGCCAGCAGTTTAACCCCAGGCAACTATGGCTACACCTTC

size: -
D: -
J: TRBJ1-2
V: TRBV24-1
CDR3: CATLGAQNDGYTF
DNA: TGTGCCACCCTAGGGGCGCAAAACGATGGCTACACCTTC

size: -
D: -
J: TRBJ2-7
V: TRBV27
CDR3: CASSLSKFYEQYF
DNA: TGTGCCAGCAGTTTAAGCAAATTCTACGAGCAGTACTTC

size: -
D: TRBD1
J: TRBJ1-1
V: TRBV27
CDR3: CASSLDRGWYGGAFF
DNA: TGTGCCAGCAGTTTAGACAGGGGATGGTACGGAGGAGCTTTCTTT

size: -
D: -
J: TRBJ2-7
V: TRBV20-1
CDR3: CSARPLGWSEQYF
DNA: TGCAGTGCTAGGCCCCTGGGGTGGAGCGAGCAGTACTTC

size: -
D: -
J: TRBJ1-2
V: TRBV7-2
CDR3: CASSLKEGYNYGYTF
DNA: TGTGCCAGCAGCCTAAAGGAGGGATACAACTATGGCTACACCTTC

size: once
D: -
J: TRBJ2-1
V: TRBV10-3
CDR3: CATALSLVEGYNEQFF
DNA: TGTGCCACCGCCTTGTCACTAGTTGAGGGCTACAATGAGCAGTTCTTC

size: -
D: -
J: TRBJ1-1
V: TRBV27
CDR3: CASNFGGAWNTEAFF
DNA: TGTGCCAGCAATTTTGGGGGCGCGTGGAACACTGAAGCTTTCTTT

size: once
D: -
J: TRBJ1-4
V: TRBV7-8
CDR3: CASSSGGPWSNEKLFF
DNA: TGTGCCAGCAGTTCAGGAGGGCCGTGGTCTAATGAAAAACTGTTTTTT

size: -
D: TRBD1
J: TRBJ1-1
V: TRBV19
CDR3: CASPPWSQGPTEAFF
DNA: TGTGCCAGTCCTCCTTGGTCACAGGGGCCCACTGAAGCTTTCTTT